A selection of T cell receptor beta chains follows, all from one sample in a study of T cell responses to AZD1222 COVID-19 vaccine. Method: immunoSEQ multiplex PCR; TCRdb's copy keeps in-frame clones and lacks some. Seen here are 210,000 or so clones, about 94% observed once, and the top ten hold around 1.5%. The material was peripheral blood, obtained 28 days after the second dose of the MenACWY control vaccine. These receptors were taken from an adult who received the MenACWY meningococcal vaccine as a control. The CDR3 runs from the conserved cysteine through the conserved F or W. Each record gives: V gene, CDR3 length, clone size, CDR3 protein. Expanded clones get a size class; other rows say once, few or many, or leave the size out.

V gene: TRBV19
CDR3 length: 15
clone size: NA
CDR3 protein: CASSTGTSGSYEQYF

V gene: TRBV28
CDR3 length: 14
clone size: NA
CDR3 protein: CASSFRESNQPQHF

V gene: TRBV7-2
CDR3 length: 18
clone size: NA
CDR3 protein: CASSLIPVGGTANYGYTF

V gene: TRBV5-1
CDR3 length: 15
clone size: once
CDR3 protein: CASSTTGKKDNEQFF

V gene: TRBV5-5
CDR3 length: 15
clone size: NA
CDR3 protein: CASSLVEWGYTEAFF

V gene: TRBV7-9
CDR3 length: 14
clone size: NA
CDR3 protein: CASSLEGSFYGYTF

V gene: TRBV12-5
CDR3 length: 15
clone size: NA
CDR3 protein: CASGVVPGSLYGYTF

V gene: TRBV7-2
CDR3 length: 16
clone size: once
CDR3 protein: CASSLATAGGPGELFF

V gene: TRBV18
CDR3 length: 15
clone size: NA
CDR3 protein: CASSPTGGSSYEQYF

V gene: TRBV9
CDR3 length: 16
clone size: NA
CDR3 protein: CASSVAGVSWNSPLHF

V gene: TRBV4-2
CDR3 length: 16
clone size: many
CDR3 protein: CASSQGSGTGSYEQYF

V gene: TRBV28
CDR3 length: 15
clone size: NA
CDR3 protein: CASSLQTDSNTEAFF

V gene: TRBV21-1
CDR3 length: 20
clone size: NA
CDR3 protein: CASSKRDSTIVDSSRYGYTF

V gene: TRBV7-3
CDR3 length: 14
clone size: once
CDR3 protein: CASRSGTGAPVQYF

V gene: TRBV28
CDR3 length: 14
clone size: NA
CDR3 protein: CASSLGGSFDTQYF

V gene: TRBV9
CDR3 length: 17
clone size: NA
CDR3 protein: CASSVGRASGPTDTQYF

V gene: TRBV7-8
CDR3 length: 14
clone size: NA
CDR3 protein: CASSFNRGTDTQYF

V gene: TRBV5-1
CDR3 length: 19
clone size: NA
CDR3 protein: CASSLGTTGGGSGANVLTF

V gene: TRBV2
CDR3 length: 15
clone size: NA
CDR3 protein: CASSDIGTAQREQYF

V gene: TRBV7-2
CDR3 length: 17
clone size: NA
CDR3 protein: CASSLRSGRYSTDTQYF

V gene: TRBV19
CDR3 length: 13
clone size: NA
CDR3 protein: CASSVADAYEQYF